The rows below give T cell receptor beta chains drawn from one sample of a study of cytomegalovirus exposure and HLA in healthy donors. Measured with immunoSEQ multiplex PCR; TCRdb has only the in-frame clones, and not every one. The data hold approximately 210,000 clones, with 70% to 80% observed a single time. The sequenced sample consisted of PBMCs. The receptors stem from a woman aged 45-59 years in good health and CMV-seronegative. Both conserved end residues are part of each CDR3. Fields, in order: V gene, J gene, D gene, clone size, CDR3 protein, CDR3 DNA. D genes are given only for firm matches. Rows may omit the clone size; those that give it use once, few, many or a size class.

v_gene: TRBV13; j_gene: TRBJ2-1; d_gene: -; abundance: -; CDR3aa: CASSLGGVYNEQFF; CDR3nt: TGTGCCAGCAGCTTAGGCGGGGTATACAATGAGCAGTTCTTC
v_gene: TRBV6-5; j_gene: TRBJ1-1; d_gene: TRBD1; abundance: -; CDR3aa: CAGGTGGRSTEAFF; CDR3nt: TGTGCCGGGGGGACAGGGGGCAGGAGTACTGAAGCTTTCTTT
v_gene: TRBV29-1; j_gene: TRBJ2-1; d_gene: -; abundance: -; CDR3aa: CSVTGRLAASSYNEQFF; CDR3nt: TGCAGCGTCACCGGAAGGCTAGCCGCAAGCTCCTACAATGAGCAGTTCTTC
v_gene: TRBV19; j_gene: TRBJ2-2; d_gene: -; abundance: -; CDR3aa: CASSIQVNTGELFF; CDR3nt: TGTGCCAGTAGTATACAGGTGAACACCGGGGAGCTGTTTTTT
v_gene: TRBV27; j_gene: TRBJ1-3; d_gene: -; abundance: -; CDR3aa: CASSSWGTGSSGNTIYF; CDR3nt: TGTGCCAGCAGTTCTTGGGGGACTGGCAGCTCTGGAAACACCATATATTTT
v_gene: TRBV18; j_gene: TRBJ1-2; d_gene: TRBD1; abundance: -; CDR3aa: CASSPSGQLYGYTF; CDR3nt: TGTGCCAGCTCACCTTCGGGACAGCTCTATGGCTACACCTTC
v_gene: TRBV5-3; j_gene: TRBJ1-4; d_gene: -; abundance: -; CDR3aa: CATRDGHNEKLFF; CDR3nt: TGTGCCACTCGAGACGGACATAATGAAAAACTGTTTTTT
v_gene: TRBV6-1; j_gene: TRBJ2-1; d_gene: TRBD1; abundance: -; CDR3aa: CASSSQGYNEQFF; CDR3nt: TGTGCCAGCAGCTCACAGGGGTACAATGAGCAGTTCTTC
v_gene: TRBV27; j_gene: TRBJ2-5; d_gene: -; abundance: -; CDR3aa: CASSSSETQYF; CDR3nt: TGTGCCAGCAGTTCTAGCGAGACCCAGTACTTC
v_gene: TRBV5-4; j_gene: TRBJ2-7; d_gene: -; abundance: -; CDR3aa: CASSSDSYEQYF; CDR3nt: TGTGCCAGCAGCTCCGACAGCTACGAGCAGTACTTC
v_gene: TRBV9; j_gene: TRBJ2-3; d_gene: -; abundance: -; CDR3aa: CASSVVSGPTDTQYF; CDR3nt: TGTGCCAGCAGCGTAGTTAGCGGACCCACAGATACGCAGTATTTT
v_gene: TRBV9; j_gene: TRBJ1-5; d_gene: -; abundance: -; CDR3aa: CASSVDPGNQPQHF; CDR3nt: TGTGCCAGCAGCGTAGATCCCGGGAATCAGCCCCAGCATTTT
v_gene: TRBV28; j_gene: TRBJ1-2; d_gene: -; abundance: -; CDR3aa: CASSPGLRGYTF; CDR3nt: TGTGCCAGCAGCCCGGGACTACGGGGCTACACCTTC
v_gene: TRBV6-6; j_gene: TRBJ1-1; d_gene: -; abundance: few; CDR3aa: CASSYGGARRTEAFF; CDR3nt: TGTGCCAGCAGTTACGGGGGGGCGCGGCGCACTGAAGCTTTCTTT
v_gene: TRBV5-1; j_gene: TRBJ2-1; d_gene: -; abundance: once; CDR3aa: CASSSVSFSYNEQFF; CDR3nt: TGCGCCAGCAGCTCGGTTTCTTTCTCCTACAATGAGCAGTTCTTC
v_gene: TRBV18; j_gene: TRBJ2-3; d_gene: -; abundance: -; CDR3aa: CASSPRRTDTQYF; CDR3nt: TGTGCCAGCTCACCACGGCGGACAGATACGCAGTATTTT
v_gene: TRBV6-1; j_gene: TRBJ1-2; d_gene: TRBD1; abundance: -; CDR3aa: CASSRDREEGYGYTF; CDR3nt: TGTGCCAGCAGTCGCGACAGGGAGGAGGGCTATGGCTACACCTTC
v_gene: TRBV7-9; j_gene: TRBJ1-2; d_gene: -; abundance: -; CDR3aa: CASSLSDYGYTF; CDR3nt: TGTGCCAGCAGCTTGTCTGACTATGGCTACACCTTC
v_gene: TRBV29-1; j_gene: TRBJ2-7; d_gene: -; abundance: -; CDR3aa: CSAVRSSYEQYF; CDR3nt: TGCAGCGCGGTTCGGTCCTCCTACGAGCAGTACTTC
v_gene: TRBV5-6; j_gene: TRBJ1-6; d_gene: -; abundance: few; CDR3aa: CASSWSGGREYSPLHF; CDR3nt: TGTGCCAGCAGTTGGAGCGGGGGAAGGGAGTATTCACCCCTCCACTTT
v_gene: TRBV4-3; j_gene: TRBJ1-2; d_gene: TRBD1; abundance: -; CDR3aa: CASSQVRGQLYGYTF; CDR3nt: TGCGCCAGCAGCCAAGTCAGGGGGCAGCTGTATGGCTACACCTTC
v_gene: TRBV7-2; j_gene: TRBJ2-7; d_gene: -; abundance: -; CDR3aa: CASSLSAGAREQYF; CDR3nt: TGTGCCAGCAGCTTATCGGCGGGGGCGCGGGAGCAGTACTTC
v_gene: TRBV7-8; j_gene: TRBJ2-7; d_gene: TRBD2; abundance: -; CDR3aa: CASSLLAGEYEQYF; CDR3nt: TGTGCCAGCAGCTTGTTAGCGGGAGAGTACGAGCAGTACTTC
v_gene: TRBV5-1; j_gene: TRBJ1-1; d_gene: -; abundance: -; CDR3aa: CASSLSGITEAFF; CDR3nt: TGCGCCAGCAGCTTGTCCGGTATCACTGAAGCTTTCTTT
v_gene: TRBV4-1; j_gene: TRBJ1-1; d_gene: TRBD1; abundance: once; CDR3aa: CASSQLQGGNTEAFF; CDR3nt: TGCGCCAGCAGCCAGTTACAGGGGGGGAACACTGAAGCTTTCTTT
v_gene: TRBV2; j_gene: TRBJ2-1; d_gene: -; abundance: -; CDR3aa: CASSEIGPSPNEQFF; CDR3nt: TGTGCCAGCAGTGAAATAGGACCTAGCCCCAATGAGCAGTTCTTC
v_gene: TRBV23-1; j_gene: TRBJ2-2; d_gene: -; abundance: -; CDR3aa: CASSQDPQGKPNTGELFF; CDR3nt: TGCGCCAGCAGTCAGGACCCACAGGGAAAGCCGAACACCGGGGAGCTGTTTTTT
v_gene: TRBV27; j_gene: TRBJ2-5; d_gene: -; abundance: -; CDR3aa: CASSRERGIPQYF; CDR3nt: TGTGCCAGCAGTAGGGAAAGGGGAATCCCCCAGTACTTC
v_gene: TRBV28; j_gene: TRBJ2-6; d_gene: -; abundance: once; CDR3aa: CASNEQGIGANILTF; CDR3nt: TGTGCCAGCAACGAACAGGGAATTGGGGCCAACATCCTGACTTTC
v_gene: TRBV4-3; j_gene: TRBJ2-3; d_gene: TRBD1; abundance: -; CDR3aa: CASSQEGTGAIPDTQYF; CDR3nt: TGCGCCAGCAGCCAAGAGGGGACAGGGGCTATCCCGGATACGCAGTATTTT
v_gene: TRBV28; j_gene: TRBJ1-1; d_gene: TRBD1; abundance: once; CDR3aa: CASSREDRATFF; CDR3nt: TGTGCCAGCAGTCGGGAGGACAGGGCAACTTTCTTT
v_gene: TRBV9; j_gene: TRBJ2-3; d_gene: TRBD2; abundance: -; CDR3aa: CASSVDSGGASDTQYF; CDR3nt: TGTGCCAGCAGCGTAGATAGCGGGGGGGCCTCCGATACGCAGTATTTT
v_gene: TRBV9; j_gene: TRBJ2-2; d_gene: -; abundance: -; CDR3aa: CASSVDSHTGELFF; CDR3nt: TGTGCCAGCAGCGTAGACAGCCACACCGGGGAGCTGTTTTTT
v_gene: TRBV6-6; j_gene: TRBJ2-2; d_gene: -; abundance: -; CDR3aa: CASSSGTLNTGELFF; CDR3nt: TGTGCCAGCAGCTCCGGGACACTTAACACCGGGGAGCTGTTTTTT
v_gene: TRBV28; j_gene: TRBJ1-1; d_gene: TRBD1; abundance: -; CDR3aa: CASSPYRGANTEAFF; CDR3nt: TGTGCCAGCAGTCCATACAGGGGAGCGAACACTGAAGCTTTCTTT
v_gene: TRBV4-1; j_gene: TRBJ1-1; d_gene: TRBD1; abundance: -; CDR3aa: CASSQGRGRPEAFF; CDR3nt: TGCGCCAGCAGCCAAGGCAGGGGGCGCCCTGAAGCTTTCTTT
v_gene: TRBV19; j_gene: TRBJ2-2; d_gene: -; abundance: once; CDR3aa: CASSSRGGELFF; CDR3nt: TGTGCCAGTAGTAGTAGGGGCGGGGAGCTGTTTTTT
v_gene: TRBV19; j_gene: TRBJ1-1; d_gene: -; abundance: once; CDR3aa: CASSIIWGRPNTEAFF; CDR3nt: TGTGCCAGTAGTATAATTTGGGGCAGACCGAACACTGAAGCTTTCTTT
v_gene: TRBV28; j_gene: TRBJ1-1; d_gene: TRBD1; abundance: -; CDR3aa: CASYPGQLNTEAFF; CDR3nt: TGTGCCAGCTATCCGGGACAGTTGAACACTGAAGCTTTCTTT
v_gene: TRBV19; j_gene: TRBJ2-7; d_gene: TRBD1; abundance: few; CDR3aa: CASAPGQGAYEQYF; CDR3nt: TGTGCCAGTGCGCCGGGACAGGGGGCCTACGAGCAGTACTTC
v_gene: TRBV5-1; j_gene: TRBJ1-2; d_gene: -; abundance: -; CDR3aa: CASSLAAGPLSTTF; CDR3nt: TGCGCCAGCAGCTTGGCAGCAGGGCCCCTTTCAACAACCTTC
v_gene: TRBV7-9; j_gene: TRBJ2-1; d_gene: TRBD2; abundance: once; CDR3aa: CASIAGGGPWFF; CDR3nt: TGTGCCAGCATCGCCGGGGGGGGCCCTTGGTTCTTC
v_gene: TRBV10-3; j_gene: TRBJ1-5; d_gene: -; abundance: -; CDR3aa: CAISEIRSQPQHF; CDR3nt: TGTGCCATCAGTGAAATACGGAGTCAGCCCCAGCATTTT
v_gene: TRBV4-1; j_gene: TRBJ2-2; d_gene: TRBD2; abundance: once; CDR3aa: CASSLLSPTSGRNTGELFF; CDR3nt: TGCGCCAGCAGCCTCCTCAGCCCGACTAGCGGGAGAAACACCGGGGAGCTGTTTTTT
v_gene: TRBV28; j_gene: TRBJ1-1; d_gene: -; abundance: once; CDR3aa: CASKSLGPRTEAFF; CDR3nt: TGTGCCAGCAAAAGTTTGGGGCCGAGGACTGAAGCTTTCTTT
v_gene: TRBV7-2; j_gene: TRBJ2-3; d_gene: TRBD2; abundance: -; CDR3aa: CASSDRPRGGQYF; CDR3nt: TGTGCCAGCAGCGACCGCCCTCGGGGGGGGCAGTATTTT
v_gene: TRBV18; j_gene: TRBJ1-1; d_gene: -; abundance: -; CDR3aa: CASSPAGTGLMGTEAFF; CDR3nt: TGTGCCAGCTCACCGGCCGGTACAGGGTTGATGGGCACTGAAGCTTTCTTT
v_gene: TRBV7-6; j_gene: TRBJ1-2; d_gene: -; abundance: -; CDR3aa: CASSQGNNYGYTF; CDR3nt: TGTGCCAGCAGCCAGGGAAATAACTATGGCTACACCTTT
v_gene: TRBV6-1; j_gene: TRBJ1-1; d_gene: -; abundance: few; CDR3aa: CASSRQAAMNTEAFF; CDR3nt: TGTGCCAGCAGTCGCCAAGCGGCCATGAACACTGAAGCTTTCTTT
v_gene: TRBV5-6; j_gene: TRBJ1-4; d_gene: -; abundance: -; CDR3aa: CASSKNGGIATNEKLFF; CDR3nt: TGTGCCAGCAGCAAGAACGGCGGTATTGCAACTAATGAAAAACTGTTTTTT
v_gene: TRBV29-1; j_gene: TRBJ2-7; d_gene: TRBD2; abundance: once; CDR3aa: CSVEEVSGGPEQYF; CDR3nt: TGCAGCGTTGAAGAAGTAAGCGGGGGGCCCGAGCAGTACTTC
v_gene: TRBV7-8; j_gene: TRBJ2-3; d_gene: -; abundance: -; CDR3aa: CASTQYMRQADTQYF; CDR3nt: TGTGCCAGCACCCAATATATGCGACAGGCGGACACGCAGTATTTT
v_gene: TRBV5-6; j_gene: TRBJ1-3; d_gene: -; abundance: -; CDR3aa: CASSSSGWRGDTIYF; CDR3nt: TGTGCCAGCAGCTCGTCCGGATGGCGGGGAGACACCATATATTTT